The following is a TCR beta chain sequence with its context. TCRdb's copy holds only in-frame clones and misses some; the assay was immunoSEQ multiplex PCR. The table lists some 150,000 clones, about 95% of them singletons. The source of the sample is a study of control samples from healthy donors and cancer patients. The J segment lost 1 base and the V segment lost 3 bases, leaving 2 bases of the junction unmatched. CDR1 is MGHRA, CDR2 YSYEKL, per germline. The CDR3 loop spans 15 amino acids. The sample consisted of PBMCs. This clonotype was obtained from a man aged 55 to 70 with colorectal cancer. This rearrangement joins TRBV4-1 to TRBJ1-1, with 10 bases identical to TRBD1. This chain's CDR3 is CASSHGDRGNTEAFF. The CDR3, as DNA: TGCGCCAGCAGCCATGGGGACAGGGGGAACACTGAAGCTTTCTTT.